The 21 T cell receptor beta chains listed next were all sequenced from one sample in a study of blood T cells in healthy people across ages. Combining a sample-barcoded 5' primer with a J-beta primer mix, a second PCR ran for roughly 7 to 12 cycles. TCRdb called the 5' RACE reads again in MiXCR, with one record for every CDR3 protein. Here the sample spans 1.8 million or so distinct CDR3 sequences, roughly 43% being singletons. Sequencing input: blood. Receptors were obtained from a human donor in good health.

This clonotype has at least ten counts. The chain uses TRBV4-3 and TRBJ2-7, with D maybe TRBD1 (5 bases). The V end was cut by 0 bases, the J end by 4 bases, with 13 bases between. The CDR3 consists of 15 residues. Germline CDR1 is LGHNA and CDR2 is YSLEER. CDR3 protein: CASSQDPGQGYEQYF. As DNA, the CDR3 is TGCGCCAGCAGCCAAGATCCCGGCCAGGGATACGAGCAGTACTTC.

This clonotype appeared a single time. The chain couples TRBV12-3 or TRBV12-4 to TRBJ1-2, with 8 bases fitting TRBD1. The V segment lost 5 bases and the J segment 7 bases; nucleotides outside the gene matches: 15. The CDR3 covers 16 residues. DNA of the CDR3: TGTGCCAGCAGTACGAGGACAGGGAATGAGTTTGGTGGCTACACCTTC. Translated: CASSTRTGNEFGGYTF.

This chain links TRBV9 with TRBJ2-1; a weak D match, TRBD1 (6 bases). This CDR3 has 15 residues. Germline values: CDR1 SGDLS, CDR2 YYNGEE. Trimming pared 2 bases from V and 4 bases from J, leaving 13 bases between. The CDR3 spells CASSVVGDIYNEQFF. The CDR3 coding sequence is TGTGCCAGCAGCGTCGTGGGGGACATTTACAATGAGCAGTTCTTC. Based on the CDR3 plus reference TRBV9 and TRBJ2-1, the full variable domain is DSGVTQTPKHLITATGQRVTLRCSPRSGDLSVYWYQQSLDQGLQFLIQYYNGEERAKGNILERFSAQQFPDLHSELNLSSLELGDSALYFCASSVVGDIYNEQFFGPGTRLTVL.

This clonotype was counted only a few times. The rearrangement joins TRBV12-3 or TRBV12-4 to TRBJ2-1; 7 bases fit TRBD1. V lost 3 bases to trimming and J lost 10 bases; unmatched junction nucleotides: 9. CDR3 size: 14 residues. CDR3 region: CASSLYRGEGEQFF. The CDR3 coding sequence is TGTGCCAGCAGTTTGTACAGGGGCGAGGGCGAGCAGTTCTTC.

This clonotype was detected only a few times. The germline gene is not matched at one end of the junction; a read error may be the cause. The rearrangement joins TRBV6-2 or TRBV6-3 to TRBJ2-5; TRBD1 matches 9 bases. Germline V gives CDR1 MNHEY, CDR2 SVGEGT. This CDR3 region has 18 residues. The CDR3 DNA follows: TGTGCCTGCAGGACGGGACAGGGTAACACGGGAAGACAAGAGACCCAGTACTTC. Translated, it gives CACRTGQGNTGRQETQYF.

This clonotype was picked up a small number of times. The V and J genes are TRBV4-1 and TRBJ2-1, with D perhaps matching TRBD1 (6 bases). Trimming took 0 bases from V and 2 from J, leaving 11 bases between them. The CDR3 runs 16 residues. Germline assignment: CDR1 MGHRA and CDR2 YSYEKL. CDR3 DNA: TGCGCCAGCAGCCAAGAGCGGCAGGGGACCTACAATGAGCAGTTCTTC. This translates into CASSQERQGTYNEQFF.

V is TRBV3-1 and J is TRBJ1-2; no definite D call. V was trimmed by 0 bases and J by 4 bases, leaving 9 bases between them. CDR3 length: 14 residues. Germline CDR1 reads LGHDT; CDR2 reads YNNKEL (reference sequence). DNA of the CDR3: TGTGCCAGCAGCCAAGATACGGTGACCTATGGCTACACCTTC. Translation gives CASSQDTVTYGYTF.

This clonotype has more than one count but fewer than ten. This chain connects TRBV24-1 to TRBJ1-2, with unresolved D. This CDR3 region has 11 residues. V shed 1 base and J shed 8 bases, with 4 bases lying between them. Germline V gene lookup returns CDR1 KGHDR and CDR2 SFDVKD. This CDR3 is CATSDFGGYTF. CDR3 in DNA: TGTGCCACCAGTGATTTTGGCGGCTACACCTTC.

This chain uses TRBV30 with TRBJ1-1; D may be TRBD1 (5 bases). Germline-derived CDR1 and CDR2 are GTSNPN and SVGIG (reference sequence). This CDR3 has 15 amino acids. V lost 3 bases and J 0 bases, leaving 14 bases between the germline ends. The CDR3 loop is CAWRMDTQMNTEAFF. In DNA form, the CDR3 reads TGTGCCTGGAGGATGGACACCCAAATGAACACTGAAGCTTTCTTT.

DNA of the CDR3: TGCGCCAGCCGGCAGGGAGGGCCCAATGAGCAGTTCTTC. This encodes CASRQGGPNEQFF. This rearrangement joins TRBV5-1 to TRBJ2-1; TRBD2 aligns across 7 bases. CDR1 SGHRS and CDR2 YFSETQ come from the germline V gene. The ends lost 7 bases at V and 6 bases at J; junction bases unmatched: 7. The CDR3 spans 13 residues.

This clonotype was found many times. This chain uses TRBV29-1 with TRBJ2-5, with 11 bases lining up with TRBD2. V trimming: 5 bases; J trimming: 8 bases; junction bases outside the gene matches: 1. The CDR3 spans 11 residues. Germline V lookup: CDR1 SQVTM, CDR2 ANQGSEA. The CDR3 is CSVTSGGTQYF. CDR3 in DNA: TGCAGCGTTACTAGCGGGGGTACCCAGTACTTC.

With respect to this clonotype: A read error is possible here, since a much larger clone lies one base away. The CDR3 DNA is TGCAGCTTTATACGGTCGTACCAAGGGACCCAGTACTTC. This gives the protein CSFIRSYQGTQYF. V gene TRBV29-1 combines with J gene TRBJ2-4; unclear D gene. The DNA matches TRBJ2-5 better at its end, which makes the J call doubtful. CDR1 is SQVTM and CDR2 is ANQGSEA in the germline V gene. This CDR3 has 13 amino acids.

For this clonotype: A much larger clone sits a single nucleotide away, making a read error possible. The gene calls are TRBV20-1 and TRBJ2-3; TRBD2 is a possible D gene (5 bases). This CDR3 comprises 13 residues. Between the trimmed V and J ends, which lost 6 bases and 8 bases, there was a span of 18 bases. Germline values: CDR1 DFQATT, CDR2 SNEGSKA (reference sequence). CDR3 DNA sequence: TGCAGTGCCCCTGGAGCGAGGGCAGCTACGCAGTATTTT. Protein sequence: CSAPGARAATQYF.

The genes are TRBV6-1 and TRBJ2-7; tentatively, D is TRBD2 (6 bases). Trimming took 7 bases from V and 2 from J, leaving 15 bases between them. Germline V lookup: CDR1 MNHNS, CDR2 SASEGT. The CDR3 contains 14 residues. CDR3 loop: CASNGGWGTYEQYF. CDR3 nucleotide sequence: TGTGCCAGCAACGGAGGGTGGGGCACCTACGAGCAGTACTTC.

This clonotype was seen only a few times. The V call is TRBV6-1, the J call TRBJ2-5; perhaps D is TRBD1 or TRBD2 (5 bases each). This CDR3 contains 17 residues. CDR1 and CDR2 (germline): MNHNS, SASEGT. The V end was cut by 5 bases, the J end by 11 bases, with 30 bases between. The CDR3 DNA is TGTGCCAGCAGTCCGTTGGGACCCCAGTCGGGTTACAATGAGCAGTACTTC. It codes for CASSPLGPQSGYNEQYF.

This clonotype occurred a few times. The V gene is TRBV6-5, the J gene TRBJ2-1; maybe TRBD2 (7 bases). V gave up 6 bases and J gave up 12 bases, with 18 bases separating them. Germline loops: CDR1 MNHEY, CDR2 SVGAGI. CDR3 length equals 13 residues. In DNA, the CDR3 is TGTGCCAGCAGCTCCTCACGGGGGGCCGGGCAGTTCTTC. Translation gives CASSSSRGAGQFF.

This clonotype was observed a few times. The chain carries TRBV6-1 and TRBJ1-2; 7 bases are shared with TRBD1. Germline V CDR1 and CDR2: MNHNS, SASEGT. The length of the CDR3 is 16 residues. V was pared by 0 bases and J by 2 bases, with 6 bases of the junction left unmatched. Here the CDR3 reads CASSEAVLGQNYGYTF. In DNA, the CDR3 is TGTGCCAGCAGTGAAGCGGTATTGGGACAGAACTATGGCTACACCTTC.

This clonotype has just a few counts. V and J are TRBV9 and TRBJ2-1; weak D call: TRBD1 (6 bases). Trimming took off 4 bases at V and 0 bases at J, with 14 bases between the two ends. Germline V gene data show CDR1 as SGDLS and CDR2 as YYNGEE. This CDR3 comprises 16 residues. CDR3 in amino acids: CASSPGATSSYNEQFF. In nucleotides, the CDR3 is TGTGCCAGCAGCCCAGGGGCGACGAGCTCCTACAATGAGCAGTTCTTC.

This clonotype turned up a few times. The chain recombines TRBV4-1 with TRBJ2-1; TRBD2 matches at 10 bases. Germline CDR1 is MGHRA and CDR2 is YSYEKL. The V gene end was trimmed by 4 bases and the J gene end by 2 bases; junction bases not matched to a gene: 8. The CDR3 length is 17 residues. CDR3 coding DNA: TGCGCCAGCAGCCCACTGGGAACTAGCGGGACCTACAATGAGCAGTTCTTC. It codes for CASSPLGTSGTYNEQFF.

This CDR3 reads CASSLGLTSGEGETQYF. CDR3 in DNA: TGTGCCAGCAGCTTAGGGTTGACTAGCGGGGAGGGAGAGACCCAGTACTTC. V and J are TRBV7-2 and TRBJ2-5; 11 bases align to TRBD2. Germline V gene lookup returns CDR1 SGHTA and CDR2 FQGNSA. The CDR3 contains 17 residues. The V and J ends lost 1 base and 4 bases, in that order; junction bases with no gene match: 8.

This clonotype was observed a handful of times. This sequence joins TRBV10-3 and TRBJ2-1; TRBD1 aligns across 9 bases. This CDR3 comprises 13 residues. V shed 8 bases and J 8 bases; nucleotides not matched to a gene: 7. Germline V gives CDR1 ENHRY, CDR2 SYGVKD. CDR3 region: CAIARDRVDEQFF. DNA for the CDR3: TGTGCCATCGCCCGGGACAGGGTAGATGAGCAGTTCTTC.